The text below deals with one T cell receptor beta chain. Its antigen is undetermined. This entry belongs to a study of beta chain features in type 1 diabetes. Whole-study context: There was similarity between patients and healthy donors in age, gender and cell yields. Study-level findings and limits: There were fewer insertions and more deletions at the VDJ junctions of type 1 diabetes patients.

Investigators reverse transcribed all isolated RNA, so they sequenced expressed TCRB transcripts. Clones were read by immunoSEQ multiplex PCR, and TCRdb kept only the in-frame ones, dropping some. The sample contains 200,000 to 250,000 clones, 9.6% of which appear only once. The source of this sequence is a young woman in good health. The sequencing input was naive CD4+ T cells from blood.

The CDR3 coding sequence is TGTGCCAGTAGTCCACAGGGGGCGTTTCAGTTCTTC. Translating gives CASSPQGAFQFF. V and J are TRBV19 and TRBJ2-1; 9 bases align to TRBD1. V lost 5 bases and J lost 13; bases outside the gene matches: 6. The CDR3 consists of 12 residues. Germline CDR1 and CDR2: LNHDA and SQIVND (reference sequence).